The T cell receptor beta chain under discussion was sequenced for a study of control samples from healthy donors and cancer patients. Germline V lookup: CDR1 SGHRS, CDR2 YFSETQ. V was shortened by 5 bases and J by 8 bases, with 16 bases between the two germline ends. The CDR3 totals 13 residues. Profiling relied on immunoSEQ multiplex PCR, and the TCRdb table lists in-frame clones only, not all of them. The sample has 95,000 to 130,000 clones; 85% to 90% are singletons. This TCR was sampled from a woman in her 70s in good health. Sequenced input: blood. This chain uses TRBV5-1 with TRBJ1-2, with D uncertain. The CDR3 bases are TGCGCCAGCAGGGCAGACACGGCTGGAGGCTACACCTTC. The encoded protein is CASRADTAGGYTF.